This entry lists 20 T cell receptor beta chains sequenced from one sample in a study of Graves' ophthalmopathy and Graves' hyperthyroidism. Amplifying from RNA transcripts, the study obtained TCR beta CDR3 regions. Second-round multiplex PCR came after first-round RT-PCR with HTBI primers. TCRdb ran MiXCR on the multiplex PCR reads and lists one entry per CDR3 protein. The repertoire holds a few hundred thousand distinct CDR3 sequences, with roughly 17% as singletons. What was sequenced was peripheral blood. These receptors were obtained from an adult man with Graves' ophthalmopathy.

This clonotype has ten or more counts. The chain is built from TRBV29-1 and TRBJ2-5, with 7 bases identical to TRBD1. CDR3 size: 14 residues. The J segment lost 1 base and the V segment lost 0 bases, leaving 2 bases of the junction unmatched. CDR1 is SQVTM, CDR2 ANQGSEA, per germline. CDR3 in DNA: TGCAGCGTTGAAGACGGGGACAGCCAAGAGACCCAGTACTTC. The encoded protein is CSVEDGDSQETQYF.

The sample holds many counts of this clonotype. The chain joins TRBV29-1 to TRBJ1-1; weak D call: TRBD1 (6 bases). Trimming shortened V by 2 bases and J by 0 bases, and 16 bases separated the two germline ends. There are 16 residues in the CDR3. CDR1 SQVTM and CDR2 ANQGSEA come from the germline V gene. CDR3 DNA sequence: TGCAGCGTTGAACCGGCGCGGGGGCGGGTGAACACTGAAGCTTTCTTT. Translation: CSVEPARGRVNTEAFF. Drawing the rest from reference TRBV29-1 and TRBJ1-1, the complete variable domain is SAVISQKPSRDICQRGTSLTIQCQVDSQVTMMFWYRQQPGQSLTLIATANQGSEATYESGFVIDKFPISRPNLTFSTLTVSNMSPEDSSIYLCSVEPARGRVNTEAFFGQGTRLTVV.

This clonotype was detected ten times or more. The junction and the germline gene differ at one end; a read error may be behind it. This chain uses TRBV6-2 or TRBV6-3 with TRBJ2-4, with D hard to call. The CDR3 loop spans 13 amino acids. The V gene's germline CDR1 is MNHEY and CDR2 SVGEGT. The CDR3 loop is CASSRRAQISQYF. The CDR3, as DNA: TGTGCCAGCAGCCGTAGGGCCCAAATTAGTCAGTACTTT.

This clonotype appeared many times. The chain joins TRBV13 to TRBJ2-7; D ambiguous. The CDR3 has 12 amino acids. Trimming left V 6 bases short and J 4 bases short, with 10 bases between. In germline, CDR1 is PRHDT, CDR2 FYEKMQ (reference sequence). CDR3 coding DNA: TGTGCCAGCAGTCATGCAGGATACGAGCAGTACTTC. Translation gives CASSHAGYEQYF.

This chain connects TRBV6-1 to TRBJ2-5; 8 bases are shared with TRBD1. The germline V gene has CDR1 MNHNS and CDR2 SASEGT. V gave up 6 bases and J gave up 5 bases; unmatched junction bases: 5. There are 13 residues in the CDR3. CDR3: CASRAGGLETQYF. For the CDR3, the DNA is TGTGCCAGCAGGGCAGGGGGCCTCGAGACCCAGTACTTC.

This clonotype was recorded many times. The chain joins TRBV15 to TRBJ2-7, with 7 positions matching TRBD2. The ends lost 0 bases at V and 1 base at J; junction bases unmatched: 3. Germline V gene lookup returns CDR1 LNHNV and CDR2 YYDKDF (reference sequence). This CDR3 spans 15 amino acids. CDR3 bases: TGTGCCACCAGCAGAGAAAAGGGACTATCCTACGAGCAGTACTTC. Its protein is CATSREKGLSYEQYF.

Ten or more counts support this clonotype. V gene TRBV7-2 combines with J gene TRBJ1-5, with D hard to call. The CDR3 sequence is 14 residues long. CDR1 is SGHTA and CDR2 is FQGNSA in the germline V gene. Trimming left V 5 bases short and J 5 bases short, with 13 bases between. The CDR3 sequence is CASSLKSGDQPQHF. CDR3 nucleotides: TGTGCCAGCAGCCTCAAATCGGGAGATCAGCCCCAGCATTTT.

The sample holds many counts of this clonotype. The genes are TRBV19 and TRBJ1-1; D is undetermined. The V end was cut by 3 bases, the J end by 5 bases, with 16 bases between. Germline V lookup: CDR1 LNHDA, CDR2 SQIVND (reference sequence). This CDR3 spans 15 amino acids. The CDR3 protein is CASSISQGALTEAFF. The CDR3 nucleotides are TGTGCCAGTAGTATTAGTCAAGGCGCGTTAACTGAAGCTTTCTTT. Supplemented by reference TRBV19 and TRBJ1-1, the full variable domain reads DGGITQSPKYLFRKEGQNVTLSCEQNLNHDAMYWYRQDPGQGLRLIYYSQIVNDFQKGDIAEGYSVSREKKESFPLTVTSAQKNPTAFYLCASSISQGALTEAFFGQGTRLTVV.

This clonotype appeared once. CDR3 sequence reads: CASSDSWNSYEQYF. The CDR3 coding sequence is TGTGCCAGCAGTGACAGCTGGAACTCCTACGAGCAGTACTTC. The rearrangement joins TRBV2 to TRBJ2-7; D call uncertain. The V end was cut by 3 bases, the J end by 0 bases, with 9 bases between. Germline V gives CDR1 SNHLY, CDR2 FYNNEI. The CDR3 sequence is 14 residues long.

The chain links TRBV6-5 to TRBJ2-5, with 8 bases lining up with TRBD2. Germline-derived CDR1 and CDR2 are MNHEY and SVGAGI. The CDR3 is 12 amino acids. V trimming: 8 bases; J trimming: 4 bases; junction bases outside the gene matches: 3. CDR3 region: CASVGGAETQYF. In nucleotides, the CDR3 is TGTGCCAGCGTCGGGGGGGCAGAGACCCAGTACTTC.

There are many counts of this clonotype. The chain carries TRBV6-2 or TRBV6-3 and TRBJ2-7, with a tentative D call TRBD2 (5 bases). V shed 6 bases and J shed 2 bases, with 17 bases lying between them. Looked up from germline, CDR1 is MNHEY and CDR2 is SVGEGT. The CDR3 is 15 amino acids. In DNA form, the CDR3 reads TGTGCCAGCAGGCAGAGGACTGCCGATGCCTACGAGCAGTACTTC. Amino acids: CASRQRTADAYEQYF.

There are many counts of this clonotype. The genes are TRBV3-1 and TRBJ1-2; no definite D call. Germline V CDR1 and CDR2: LGHDT, YNNKEL (reference sequence). Deletions cut 2 bases from V and 4 bases from J, with 14 bases between. This CDR3 has 15 amino acids. The CDR3 region is CASSQRRASSYGYTF. Written as DNA, the CDR3 is TGTGCCAGCAGCCAACGACGAGCTTCGTCCTATGGCTACACCTTC.

This clonotype was seen ten or more times. The chain links TRBV20-1 to TRBJ2-5; 9 positions match TRBD1. Germline lookup yields CDR1 DFQATT and CDR2 SNEGSKA (reference sequence). There are 15 residues in the CDR3. V shed 4 bases, J shed 5 bases, and the junction held 11 bases outside the gene matches. The CDR3 DNA follows: TGCAGTGCTATCGACAGGACAGGGGCGGGTGAGACCCAGTACTTC. Amino acid sequence: CSAIDRTGAGETQYF.

This clonotype has a count of ten or more. The chain combines TRBV6-2 or TRBV6-3 with TRBJ1-2, with D maybe TRBD1 (6 bases). V was trimmed by 3 bases and J by 4 bases, leaving 12 bases between them. The CDR3 is 14 residues long. Germline V gene data show CDR1 as MNHEY and CDR2 as SVGEGT. In nucleotides, the CDR3 is TGTGCCAGCAGTTATCCGGGGGCGAGCTATGGCTACACCTTC. This codes for CASSYPGASYGYTF.

This clonotype has at least ten counts. The V gene is TRBV5-1, the J gene TRBJ2-7; the match to TRBD2 covers 7 bases. V gave up 3 bases and J gave up 5 bases; unmatched junction bases: 2. From germline, CDR1 is SGHRS and CDR2 YFSETQ. The CDR3 covers 12 residues. Here the CDR3 DNA reads TGCGCCAGCAGCTGGGAGGGACACGAGCAGTACTTC. Translated: CASSWEGHEQYF.

This clonotype was detected many times. The J gene is TRBJ1-2, the V gene TRBV7-2, with D maybe TRBD1 (5 bases). Trimming removed 3 bases from V and 8 bases from J, with 19 bases in between. CDR1 is SGHTA, CDR2 FQGNSA, per germline. This CDR3 spans 15 amino acids. CDR3 bases: TGTGCCAGCAGCTTGGCCTGGGACCCTCGTCAGGGCTACACCTTC. Translating it yields CASSLAWDPRQGYTF.

Comments on this clonotype: A much larger clone is a single base away; this may be a read error. This chain links TRBV6-1 with TRBJ2-2, with D possibly matching TRBD1 (6 bases). The germline V and J ends were trimmed by 0 bases and 5 bases, with 16 bases remaining between them. The CDR3 spans 17 residues. Germline CDR1 reads MNHNS; CDR2 reads SASEGT. Here the CDR3 DNA reads TGTGCCAGCAGTGAAGCGCCTGGGGGCATGTGGACCGGGGAGCTGTTTTTT. It is translated as CASSEAPGGMWTGELFF.

At least ten counts were recorded for this clonotype. This chain's CDR3 is CAWSVSWQDYEQYF. CDR3 sequence (DNA): TGTGCCTGGAGTGTGAGTTGGCAGGACTACGAGCAGTACTTC. The genes are TRBV30 and TRBJ2-7; unclear D gene. The V end lost 0 bases, the J end lost 3 bases, and 12 bases lay between the germline ends. This CDR3 spans 14 amino acids. Germline V gives CDR1 GTSNPN, CDR2 SVGIG (reference sequence). Drawing the rest from reference TRBV30 and TRBJ2-7, the complete variable domain is SQTIHQWPATLVQPVGSPLSLECTVEGTSNPNLYWYRQAAGRGLQLLFYSVGIGQISSEVPQNLSASRPQDRQFILSSKKLLLSDSGFYLCAWSVSWQDYEQYFGPGTRLTVT.

This clonotype has at least ten counts. The chain employs TRBV3-1 and TRBJ2-7; no clear D gene. In germline, CDR1 is LGHDT, CDR2 YNNKEL (reference sequence). The length of the CDR3 is 13 residues. Trimming left V 3 bases short and J 6 bases short, with 12 bases between. CDR3 nucleotides: TGTGCCAGCAGCCAGGCGCAATATTTCGAGCAGTACTTC. This gives the protein CASSQAQYFEQYF.

This clonotype has at least ten counts. The chain couples TRBV7-8 to TRBJ2-5, with D hard to call. The germline CDR1 and CDR2 sequences are SGHVS and FQNEAQ. Trimming removed 0 bases at V and 3 bases at J, with 11 bases between. There are 15 residues in the CDR3. The CDR3 DNA follows: TGTGCCAGCAGCTTAGCGAATCCAGTTGAAGAGACCCAGTACTTC. This codes for CASSLANPVEETQYF.